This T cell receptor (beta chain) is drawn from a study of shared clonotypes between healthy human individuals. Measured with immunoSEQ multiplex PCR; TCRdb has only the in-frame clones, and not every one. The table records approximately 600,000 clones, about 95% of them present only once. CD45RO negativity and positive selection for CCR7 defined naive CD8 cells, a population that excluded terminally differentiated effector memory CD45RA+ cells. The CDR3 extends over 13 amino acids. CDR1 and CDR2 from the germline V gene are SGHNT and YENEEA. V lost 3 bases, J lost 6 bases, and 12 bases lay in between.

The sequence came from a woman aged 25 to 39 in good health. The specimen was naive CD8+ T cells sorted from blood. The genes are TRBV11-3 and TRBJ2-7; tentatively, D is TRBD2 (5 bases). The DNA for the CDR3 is TGTGCCAGCAGCTTTACGGGGTTTGGCGAGCAGTACTTC. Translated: CASSFTGFGEQYF. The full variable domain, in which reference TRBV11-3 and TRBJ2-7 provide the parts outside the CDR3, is EAGVVQSPRYKIIEKKQPVAFWCNPISGHNTLYWYLQNLGQGPELLIRYENEEAVDDSQLPKDRFSAERLKGVDSTLKIQPAELGDSAVYLCASSFTGFGEQYFGPGTRLTVT.